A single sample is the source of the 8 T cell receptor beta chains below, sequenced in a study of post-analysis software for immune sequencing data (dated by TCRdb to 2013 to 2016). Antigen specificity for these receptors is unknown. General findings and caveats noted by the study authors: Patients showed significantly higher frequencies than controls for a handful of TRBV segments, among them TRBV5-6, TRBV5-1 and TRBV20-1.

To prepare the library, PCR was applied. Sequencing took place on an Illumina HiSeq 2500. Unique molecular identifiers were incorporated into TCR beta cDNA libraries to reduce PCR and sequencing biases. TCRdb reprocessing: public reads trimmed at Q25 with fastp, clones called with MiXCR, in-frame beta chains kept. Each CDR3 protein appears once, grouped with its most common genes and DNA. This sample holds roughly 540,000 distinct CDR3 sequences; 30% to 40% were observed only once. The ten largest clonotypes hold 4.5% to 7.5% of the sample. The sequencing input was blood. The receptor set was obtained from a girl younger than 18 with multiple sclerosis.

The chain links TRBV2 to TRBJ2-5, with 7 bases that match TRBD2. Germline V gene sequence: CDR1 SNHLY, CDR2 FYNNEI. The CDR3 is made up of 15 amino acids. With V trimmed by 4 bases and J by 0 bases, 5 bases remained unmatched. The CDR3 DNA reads TGTGCCAGCAGTGGCCCCAGCGGGAACCAAGAGACCCAGTACTTC. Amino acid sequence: CASSGPSGNQETQYF. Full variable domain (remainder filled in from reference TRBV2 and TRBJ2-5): EPEVTQTPSHQVTQMGQEVILRCVPISNHLYFYWYRQILGQKVEFLVSFYNNEISEKSEIFDDQFSVERPDGSNFTLKIRSTKLEDSAMYFCASSGPSGNQETQYFGPGTRLLVL.

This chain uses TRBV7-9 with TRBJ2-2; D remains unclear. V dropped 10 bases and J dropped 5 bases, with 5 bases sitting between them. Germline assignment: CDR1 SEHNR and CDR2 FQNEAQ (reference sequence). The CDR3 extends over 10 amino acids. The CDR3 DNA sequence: TGTGCCACTCAAACCGGGGAGCTGTTTTTT. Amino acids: CATQTGELFF.

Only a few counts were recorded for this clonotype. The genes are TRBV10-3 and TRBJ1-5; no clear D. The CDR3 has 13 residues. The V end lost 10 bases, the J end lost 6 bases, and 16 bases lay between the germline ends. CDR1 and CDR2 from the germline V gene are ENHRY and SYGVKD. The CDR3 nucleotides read TGTGCCAGCCAACAGAATATCGGTCAGCCCCAGCATTTT. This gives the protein CASQQNIGQPQHF.

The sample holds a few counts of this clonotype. In nucleotides, the CDR3 is TGTGCCAGCAGCGAGGGAGTTGCGGAGACCCAGTACTTC. This sequence encodes CASSEGVAETQYF. The V gene is TRBV6-5, the J gene TRBJ2-4; D may be TRBD2 (5 bases). The DNA matches TRBJ2-5 better at its end, which makes the J call doubtful. Germline assignment: CDR1 MNHEY and CDR2 SVGAGI. CDR3 length equals 13 residues.

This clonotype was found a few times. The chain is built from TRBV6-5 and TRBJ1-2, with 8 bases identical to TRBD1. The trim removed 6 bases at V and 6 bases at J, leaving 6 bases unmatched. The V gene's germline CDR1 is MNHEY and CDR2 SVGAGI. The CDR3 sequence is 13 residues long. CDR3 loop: CASSRQGPHGYTF. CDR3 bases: TGTGCCAGCAGCAGACAGGGGCCTCATGGCTACACCTTC.

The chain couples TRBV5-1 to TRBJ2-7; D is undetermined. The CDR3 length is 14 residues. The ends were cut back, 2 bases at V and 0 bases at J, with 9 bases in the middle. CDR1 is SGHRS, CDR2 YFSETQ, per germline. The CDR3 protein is CASSFRLSSYEQYF. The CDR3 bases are TGCGCCAGCAGCTTTCGATTAAGCTCCTACGAGCAGTACTTC.

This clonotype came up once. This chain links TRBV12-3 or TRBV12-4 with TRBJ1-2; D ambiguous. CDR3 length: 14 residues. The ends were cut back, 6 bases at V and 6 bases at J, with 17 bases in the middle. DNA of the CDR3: TGTGCCAGCAGAAAGGGTCGGGGTGGGGATGGCTACACCTTC. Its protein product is CASRKGRGGDGYTF.

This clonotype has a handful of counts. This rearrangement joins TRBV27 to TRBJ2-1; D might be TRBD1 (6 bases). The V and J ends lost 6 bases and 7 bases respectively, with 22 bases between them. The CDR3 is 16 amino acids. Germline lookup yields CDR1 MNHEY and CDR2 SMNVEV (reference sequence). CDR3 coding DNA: TGTGCCAGCAGGACTTTGGGACATCGGGGAACAAATGAGCAGTTCTTC. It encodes CASRTLGHRGTNEQFF.